Each of the 18 T cell receptor beta chains below was sequenced from the same sample in a study of CD8+ T cells in alopecia areata. cDNA serving as the sequencing template came from extracted, reverse transcribed RNA. The table came from immunoSEQ multiplex PCR; TCRdb's copy has only in-frame clones and leaves some out. The sample has around 97,000 clones, approximately 52% seen once. Material: CD4+ T cells sorted from blood. Receptor source: a human donor in good health.

The chain recombines TRBV7-9 with TRBJ2-1; 9 positions agree with TRBD2. Germline lookup yields CDR1 SEHNR and CDR2 FQNEAQ (reference sequence). The CDR3 loop spans 14 amino acids. Unmatched junction bases numbered 5, after V lost 4 bases and J lost 7 bases. CDR3 region: CASSSRLAANEQFF. In DNA form, the CDR3 reads TGTGCCAGCAGCTCTCGACTAGCGGCGAATGAGCAGTTCTTC.

In this sample, this clone is medium-sized. The CDR3 loop is CASSLGSGTGVPYEQYF. Here the CDR3 DNA reads TGTGCCAGCAGCTTAGGGTCCGGGACAGGGGTCCCCTACGAGCAGTACTTC. The genes are TRBV11-2 and TRBJ2-7; 10 nucleotides agree with TRBD1. J was trimmed by 2 bases and V by 1 base; bases with no gene match: 8. Germline V gives CDR1 SGHAT, CDR2 FQNNGV. The CDR3 runs to 17 residues.

V is TRBV7-2 and J is TRBJ2-1; 7 positions agree with TRBD1. Germline CDR1 and CDR2: SGHTA and FQGNSA. V dropped 8 bases and J dropped 6; count of bases not matched to a gene: 10. CDR3 size: 14 residues. The chain's CDR3 is CASGRQGRANEQFF. As DNA, the CDR3 is TGTGCCAGCGGACGACAGGGCCGGGCCAATGAGCAGTTCTTC. Together with reference TRBV7-2 and TRBJ2-1, the CDR3 gives the full variable domain: GAGVSQSPSNKVTEKGKDVELRCDPISGHTALYWYRQSLGQGLEFLIYFQGNSAPDKSGLPSDRFSAERTGGSVSTLTIQRTQQEDSAVYLCASGRQGRANEQFFGPGTRLTVL.

The gene calls are TRBV5-1 and TRBJ2-5; a weak D match, TRBD1 (6 bases). V was cut by 0 bases and J by 1 base, with 7 bases left in between. This CDR3 spans 14 amino acids. The germline CDR1 and CDR2 sequences are SGHRS and YFSETQ. The CDR3 coding sequence is TGCGCCAGCAGCTTGGGCAGGGGCCAAGAGACCCAGTACTTC. It specifies CASSLGRGQETQYF.

The V and J genes are TRBV11-1 and TRBJ2-3; the D call may be TRBD1 or TRBD2 (6 bases each). Trimming cost V 1 base and J 6 bases, with 14 bases left between them. This CDR3 is built from 15 residues. From germline, CDR1 is SGHAT and CDR2 FQDESV (reference sequence). The chain's CDR3 is CASSLVLGGQDTQYF. The CDR3 bases are TGTGCCAGCAGCTTAGTTCTGGGGGGCCAGGATACGCAGTATTTT. Combining the CDR3 with reference TRBV11-1 and TRBJ2-3 gives the whole variable domain EAEVAQSPRYKITEKSQAVAFWCDPISGHATLYWYRQILGQGPELLVQFQDESVVDDSQLPKDRFSAERLKGVDSTLKIQPAELGDSAMYLCASSLVLGGQDTQYFGPGTRLTVL.

This clone came up a few times. The chain combines TRBV27 with TRBJ1-2, with a weak D call TRBD1 (6 bases). V lost 6 bases and J 4 bases, leaving 21 bases between the germline ends. CDR3 size: 16 residues. Per the germline V gene, CDR1 is MNHEY and CDR2 is SMNVEV (reference sequence). The CDR3 here is CASSPYYSRGGYGYTF. The CDR3 DNA reads as TGTGCCAGCAGCCCATACTACAGCAGGGGAGGCTATGGCTACACCTTC.

The chain combines TRBV2 with TRBJ2-3; no clear D. V was shortened by 2 bases and J by 0 bases, with 12 bases between the two germline ends. CDR1 is SNHLY, CDR2 FYNNEI, per germline. This CDR3 is 16 amino acids long. The CDR3 protein is CASSEIRGVSTDTQYF. CDR3 nucleotide sequence: TGTGCCAGCAGTGAAATTCGTGGGGTTAGCACAGATACGCAGTATTTT.

The chain carries TRBV4-2 and TRBJ2-3; TRBD2 agrees at 13 bases. V trimming: 9 bases; J trimming: 5 bases; junction bases outside the gene matches: 5. Germline values: CDR1 LGHNA, CDR2 YNFKEQ. This CDR3 has 14 residues. The CDR3 DNA follows: TGTGCCAGTAGAGGACTAGCGGGGGAAGATACGCAGTATTTT. This sequence encodes CASRGLAGEDTQYF.

The V gene is TRBV21-1, the J gene TRBJ2-5; the table's D gene call, TRBD2, was not cross checked with the DNA. TRBV21-1 represents a pseudogene. This CDR3 is 17 amino acids long. CDR3 sequence reads: CASSKAGLAGHKETQYF. The CDR3 DNA is TGTGCCAGCAGCAAAGCCGGACTAGCGGGGCATAAAGAGACCCAGTACTTC.

This chain links TRBV29-1 with TRBJ1-1; D is possibly TRBD1 (6 bases). Germline V gene data show CDR1 as SQVTM and CDR2 as ANQGSEA. The CDR3 runs to 13 residues. V was cut by 2 bases and J by 4 bases, with 11 bases left in between. The CDR3 sequence is CSVEPGGPTEAFF. CDR3 sequence (DNA): TGCAGCGTTGAACCGGGGGGGCCCACTGAAGCTTTCTTT.

The chain employs TRBV30 and TRBJ1-5; TRBD1 might be the D (5 bases). This CDR3 region has 14 residues. The germline V gene has CDR1 GTSNPN and CDR2 SVGIG (reference sequence). V shed 5 bases and J shed 2 bases, with 13 bases lying between them. The CDR3 protein is CAWGGGAGNQPQHF. In DNA, the CDR3 is TGTGCCTGGGGTGGAGGGGCTGGCAATCAGCCCCAGCATTTT.

The gene calls are TRBV30 and TRBJ2-7; the match to TRBD2 covers 14 bases. The CDR3 spans 14 residues. The germline V gene has CDR1 GTSNPN and CDR2 SVGIG (reference sequence). With 5 bases clipped from V and 6 bases from J, the junction kept 6 bases outside the gene matches. The CDR3 nucleotides read TGTGCCTGGCAACCGGGACTAGCGGGGGTCGAGCAGTACTTC. Encoded protein: CAWQPGLAGVEQYF.

In its sample, this clone is medium-sized. The genes are TRBV2 and TRBJ2-2, with D unresolved. This CDR3 comprises 12 residues. CDR1 is SNHLY and CDR2 is FYNNEI in the germline V gene. Deletions cut 3 bases from V and 5 bases from J, with 4 bases between. CDR3 DNA: TGTGCCAGCAGTGACTATACCGGGGAGCTGTTTTTT. Its translation: CASSDYTGELFF.

This clone was counted a few times. The rearrangement uses TRBV9 and TRBJ2-1; TRBD2 aligns across 10 bases. V shed 4 bases, J shed 9 bases, and the junction held 10 bases outside the gene matches. Looked up from germline, CDR1 is SGDLS and CDR2 is YYNGEE. CDR3 length: 15 residues. The CDR3 DNA follows: TGTGCCAGCAGCCCAGCTAGCGGGGGAAAGACTGAGCAGTTCTTC. It yields the protein CASSPASGGKTEQFF.

The chain combines TRBV29-1 with TRBJ1-2; D remains unclear. The CDR3 covers 12 residues. V was clipped by 5 bases and J by 4 bases, with 11 bases between them. In germline, CDR1 is SQVTM, CDR2 ANQGSEA. The chain's CDR3 is CSVNRESYGYTF. CDR3 DNA: TGCAGCGTTAACAGAGAGAGCTATGGCTACACCTTC.

The V and J genes are TRBV7-2 and TRBJ2-3; TRBD2 matches 7 bases. The V gene end was trimmed by 0 bases and the J gene end by 3 bases; junction bases not matched to a gene: 3. The CDR3 length is 15 residues. From germline, CDR1 is SGHTA and CDR2 FQGNSA. CDR3 amino acids: CASSLASGATDTQYF. In nucleotides, the CDR3 is TGTGCCAGCAGCTTAGCCAGCGGGGCAACAGATACGCAGTATTTT.

The CDR3 nucleotides read TGTGCCAGCATCCAGGGGGCCGGCGATGAGCAGTTCTTC. Protein product: CASIQGAGDEQFF. The chain carries TRBV7-9 and TRBJ2-1, with 8 bases lining up with TRBD1. This CDR3 region has 13 residues. Germline V gene data show CDR1 as SEHNR and CDR2 as FQNEAQ (reference sequence). With 7 bases clipped from V and 8 bases from J, the junction kept 7 bases outside the gene matches.

This clone appeared a few times. The genes are TRBV2 and TRBJ2-2; 9 bases match TRBD1. This CDR3 is built from 18 residues. Germline V gives CDR1 SNHLY, CDR2 FYNNEI. With V trimmed by 5 bases and J by 1 base, 11 bases remained unmatched. The CDR3 region has the DNA TGTGCCAGCAGTAGACAGACCGGGGGACAGGGGAACACCGGGGAGCTGTTTTTT. Translated: CASSRQTGGQGNTGELFF.